The sequence of this TCR beta chain was determined in a study of blood T cells in healthy people across ages. Germline values: CDR1 LGHDT, CDR2 YNNKEL (reference sequence). The CDR3 runs 12 residues. V was clipped by 3 bases and J by 5 bases, with 7 bases between them. A sample-barcoded 5' primer and a J-beta primer mix were used in a second PCR of about 7 to 12 cycles. TCRdb re-derived calls from the 5' RACE reads in MiXCR, one entry per CDR3 protein. The sample yields some 790,000 distinct CDR3 sequences, under 35% seen once. This clonotype was recorded once. Its specificity is not known. Samples each yielded at least 5 micrograms of total RNA. Study-level points and caveats: The study found TCR beta diversity correlated strongly with naive T cell percentage. Diversity was higher, and naive CD4+ cells more numerous, in long-lived donors than in aged donors. There was no known CMV status for donors, so expanded clonotype changes were possibly confounded.

The receptor was isolated from an elderly woman in good health. The rearrangement uses TRBV3-1 and TRBJ1-1; tentatively, D is TRBD1 (5 bases). Material: blood. In DNA, the CDR3 is TGTGCCAGCAGCCATTGGGGGACTGAAGCTTTCTTT. Protein product: CASSHWGTEAFF.